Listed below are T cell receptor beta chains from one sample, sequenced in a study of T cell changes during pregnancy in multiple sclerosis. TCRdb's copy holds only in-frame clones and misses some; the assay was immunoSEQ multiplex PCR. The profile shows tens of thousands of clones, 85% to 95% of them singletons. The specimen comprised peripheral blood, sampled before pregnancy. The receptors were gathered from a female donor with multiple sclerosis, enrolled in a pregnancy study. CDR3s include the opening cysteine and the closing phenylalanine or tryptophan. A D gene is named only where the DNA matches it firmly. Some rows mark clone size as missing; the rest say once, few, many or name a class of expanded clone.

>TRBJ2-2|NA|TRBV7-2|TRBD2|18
TGTGCCAGCAGCTTAGTGGGGGAGGGACTAGCGGGAGAGAGGGAGCTGTTTTTT
CASSLVGEGLAGERELFF
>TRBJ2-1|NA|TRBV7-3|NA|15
TGTGCCAGCAGCCGCTACCCGAGCTCCTACAATGAGCAGTTCTTC
CASSRYPSSYNEQFF
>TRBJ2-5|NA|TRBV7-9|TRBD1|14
TGTGCCAGCAGCTCCCGGGACAGCCAAGAGACCCAGTACTTC
CASSSRDSQETQYF
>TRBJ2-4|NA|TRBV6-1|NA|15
TGTGCCAGCAGTGTACTCGAGGGAGCCAAAAACATTCAGTACTTC
CASSVLEGAKNIQYF
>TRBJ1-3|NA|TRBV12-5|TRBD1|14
TGTGCTAGTGGTCCAAGACAGGGAGGAAACACCATATATTTT
CASGPRQGGNTIYF
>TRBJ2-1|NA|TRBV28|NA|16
TGTGCCAGCACAAGGGGCAGGGATCGAATTTACAATGAGCAGTTCTTC
CASTRGRDRIYNEQFF
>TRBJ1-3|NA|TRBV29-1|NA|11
TGCAGCGTTGTAGCCGGAAACACCATATATTTT
CSVVAGNTIYF
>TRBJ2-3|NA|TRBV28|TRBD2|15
TGTGCCAGCAGTTTATTCCTAGCGGGAGGAGGGACGCAGTATTTT
CASSLFLAGGGTQYF
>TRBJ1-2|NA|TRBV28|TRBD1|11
TGTGCCAGCAGTGACAGGGATGGCTACACCTTC
CASSDRDGYTF
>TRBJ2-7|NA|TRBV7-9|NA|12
TGTGCCAGCAGCCCTCCAGATTACGAGCAGTACTTC
CASSPPDYEQYF
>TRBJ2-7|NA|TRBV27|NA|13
TGTGCCAGCAGCCACGACAGCAACTACGAGCAGTACTTC
CASSHDSNYEQYF
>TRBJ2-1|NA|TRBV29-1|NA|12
TGCAGCGTTGAAGGGCTAGAGAATGAGCAGTTCTTC
CSVEGLENEQFF
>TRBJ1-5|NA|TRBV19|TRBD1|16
TGTGCCAGTAGTACCTTGGACAGGGGGAAGAATCAGCCCCAGCATTTT
CASSTLDRGKNQPQHF
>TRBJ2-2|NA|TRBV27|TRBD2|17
TGTGCCAGCAGTTTTCTTCTAGCGGGAGTATCCACCGGGGAGCTGTTTTTT
CASSFLLAGVSTGELFF
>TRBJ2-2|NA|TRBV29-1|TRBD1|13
TGCAGCGCCGGGACAGCGAACACCGGGGAGCTGTTTTTT
CSAGTANTGELFF
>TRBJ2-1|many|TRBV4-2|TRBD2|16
TGTGCCAGCAGCCCAGAAAGCGGGGGCACCTACAATGAGCAGTTCTTC
CASSPESGGTYNEQFF
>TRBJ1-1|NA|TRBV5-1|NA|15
TGCGCCAGCAGCTTGTCGACAGCCCAGAACACTGAAGCTTTCTTT
CASSLSTAQNTEAFF
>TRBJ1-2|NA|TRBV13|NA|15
TGTGCCAGCAGCGGGGATTTCCGGACAGCGTATGGCTACACCTTC
CASSGDFRTAYGYTF
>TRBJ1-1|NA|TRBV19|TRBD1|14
TGTGCCAGTAGTGAATGGACAGGGGACACTGAAGCTTTCTTT
CASSEWTGDTEAFF
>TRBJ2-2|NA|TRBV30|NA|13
TGTGCCTGGAGTGTATCTACCGTGGGGGAGCTGTTTTTT
CAWSVSTVGELFF
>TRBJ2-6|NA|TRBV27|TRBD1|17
TGTGCCAGCAGTCCCCGGACAGGGGGGAGTGGGGCCAACGTCCTGACTTTC
CASSPRTGGSGANVLTF
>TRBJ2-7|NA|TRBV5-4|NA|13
TGTGCCAGCAGCTTGGGGGGGGAGTACGAGCAGTACTTC
CASSLGGEYEQYF
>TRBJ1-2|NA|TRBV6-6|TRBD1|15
TGTGCCAGCAGTGATTATACCGGGACAGCCTATGGCTACACCTTC
CASSDYTGTAYGYTF
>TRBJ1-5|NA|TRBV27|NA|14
TGTGCCAGCAGTTTGGGAGGGGTTGGGCAGCCCCAGCATTTT
CASSLGGVGQPQHF
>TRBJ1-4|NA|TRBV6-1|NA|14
TGTGCCAGCAGCCCGACAGGCCTTAATGAAAAACTGTTTTTT
CASSPTGLNEKLFF
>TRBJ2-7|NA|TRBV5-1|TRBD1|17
TGCGCCAGCAGCTTTTTAGGGGGCAGTTTTTATCCGCGAGAGCAGTACTTC
CASSFLGGSFYPREQYF
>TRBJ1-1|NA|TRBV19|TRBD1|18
TGTGCCAGTAGTATTATCGGGGCCAGGGGGCACGTGAACACTGAAGCTTTCTTT
CASSIIGARGHVNTEAFF
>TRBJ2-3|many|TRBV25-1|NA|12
TGTGCCAGTTTACAGGGTCGGGATACGCAGTATTTT
CASLQGRDTQYF
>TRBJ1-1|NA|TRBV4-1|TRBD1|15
TGCGCCAGCAGCCTCACCGGGACAGCGAACACTGAAGCTTTCTTT
CASSLTGTANTEAFF
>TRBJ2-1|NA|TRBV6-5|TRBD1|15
TGTGCCAGCAGAAGACAGGGAGCCAACAACAATGAGCAGTTCTTC
CASRRQGANNNEQFF
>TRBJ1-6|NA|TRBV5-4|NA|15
TGTGCCAGCAGCTTGGCAGGGGATACTAATTCACCCCTCCACTTT
CASSLAGDTNSPLHF
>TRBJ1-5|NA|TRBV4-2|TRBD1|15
TGTGCCAGCAGCCAAGATAACAGGGGAAATCAGCCCCAGCATTTT
CASSQDNRGNQPQHF
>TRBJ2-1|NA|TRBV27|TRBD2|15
TGTGCCAGCAGTTACCTAGCGGGAGTGGGTAATGAGCAGTTCTTC
CASSYLAGVGNEQFF
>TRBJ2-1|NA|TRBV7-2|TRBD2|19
TGTGCCAGCAGCTTAGGCGGGACTAGCGGGGCCAGCTCCTACAATGAGCAGTTCTTC
CASSLGGTSGASSYNEQFF
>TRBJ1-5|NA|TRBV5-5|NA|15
TGTGCCAGCAGCTTGCAGGGTTATAGCAATCAGCCCCAGCATTTT
CASSLQGYSNQPQHF
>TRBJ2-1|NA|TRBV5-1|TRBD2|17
TGCGCCAGCAGCCCTGGACTAGCGGGAGGGCCTTTCGATGAGCAGTTCTTC
CASSPGLAGGPFDEQFF
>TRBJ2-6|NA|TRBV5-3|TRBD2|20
TGTGCCAGAAGCTTGTCGCGGGCTAGCGGCCTTGGCTCTGGGGCCAACGTCCTGACTTTC
CARSLSRASGLGSGANVLTF
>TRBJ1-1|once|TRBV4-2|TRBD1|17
TGTGCCAGCAGCCAGGGAGGGACAGGGGCGGGGAACACTGAAGCTTTCTTT
CASSQGGTGAGNTEAFF
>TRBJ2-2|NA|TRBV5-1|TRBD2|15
TGCGCCAGCAGCTTGACTAGCGGTTTCACCGGGGAGCTGTTTTTT
CASSLTSGFTGELFF
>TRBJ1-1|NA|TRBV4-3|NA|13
TGCGCCAGCAGCCAATTCTTGGCTACTGAAGCTTTCTTT
CASSQFLATEAFF
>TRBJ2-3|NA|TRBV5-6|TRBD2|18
TGTGCCAGCAGCCGGGGGCTAGCGGGAGGGCCGTTCTCAGATACGCAGTATTTT
CASSRGLAGGPFSDTQYF
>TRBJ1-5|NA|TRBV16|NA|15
TGTGCCAGCAGCCAATCGGAGTATAGCAATCAGCCCCAGCATTTT
CASSQSEYSNQPQHF